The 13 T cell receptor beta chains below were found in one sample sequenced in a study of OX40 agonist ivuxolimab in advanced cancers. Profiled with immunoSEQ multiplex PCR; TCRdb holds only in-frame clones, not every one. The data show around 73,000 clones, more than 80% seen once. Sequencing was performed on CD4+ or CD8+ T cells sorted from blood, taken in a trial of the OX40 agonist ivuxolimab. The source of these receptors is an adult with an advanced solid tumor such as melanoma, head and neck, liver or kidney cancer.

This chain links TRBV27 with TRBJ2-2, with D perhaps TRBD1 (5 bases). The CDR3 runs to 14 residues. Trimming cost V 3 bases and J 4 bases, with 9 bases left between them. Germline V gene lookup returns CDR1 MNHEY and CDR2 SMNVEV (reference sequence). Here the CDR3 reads CASSLGLITGELFF. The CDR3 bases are TGTGCCAGCAGTTTGGGGCTAATCACCGGGGAGCTGTTTTTT.

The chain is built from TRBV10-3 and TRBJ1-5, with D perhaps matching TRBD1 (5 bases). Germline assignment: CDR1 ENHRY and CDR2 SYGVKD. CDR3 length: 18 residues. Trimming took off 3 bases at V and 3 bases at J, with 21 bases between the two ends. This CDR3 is CAISDTSVQVGFNQPQHF. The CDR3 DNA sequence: TGTGCCATCAGTGATACGAGCGTACAGGTGGGGTTCAATCAGCCCCAGCATTTT.

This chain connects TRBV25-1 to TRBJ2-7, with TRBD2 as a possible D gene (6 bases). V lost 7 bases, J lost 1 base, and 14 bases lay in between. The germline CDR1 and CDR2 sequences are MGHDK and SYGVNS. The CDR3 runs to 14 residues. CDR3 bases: TGTGCCAGCACGGGTCGGGAGCATTCCTACGAGCAGTACTTC. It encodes CASTGREHSYEQYF.

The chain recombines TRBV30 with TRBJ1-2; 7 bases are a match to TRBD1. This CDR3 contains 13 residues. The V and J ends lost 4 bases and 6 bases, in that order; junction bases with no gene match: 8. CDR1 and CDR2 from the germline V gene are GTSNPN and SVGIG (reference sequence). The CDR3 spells CAWTLGGGDGYTF. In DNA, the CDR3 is TGTGCCTGGACCCTAGGAGGGGGCGATGGCTACACCTTC.

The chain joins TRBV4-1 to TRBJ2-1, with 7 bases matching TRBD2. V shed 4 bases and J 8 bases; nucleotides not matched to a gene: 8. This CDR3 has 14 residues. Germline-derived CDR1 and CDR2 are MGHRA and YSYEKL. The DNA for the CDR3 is TGCGCCAGCAGCCTCCCCGGCGGGGGAGATGAGCAGTTCTTC. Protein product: CASSLPGGGDEQFF.

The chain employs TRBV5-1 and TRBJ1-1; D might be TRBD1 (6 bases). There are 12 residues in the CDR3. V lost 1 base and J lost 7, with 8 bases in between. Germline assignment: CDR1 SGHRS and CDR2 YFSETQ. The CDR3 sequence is CASSLTGFEAFF. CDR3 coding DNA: TGCGCCAGCAGCTTGACAGGGTTTGAAGCTTTCTTT.

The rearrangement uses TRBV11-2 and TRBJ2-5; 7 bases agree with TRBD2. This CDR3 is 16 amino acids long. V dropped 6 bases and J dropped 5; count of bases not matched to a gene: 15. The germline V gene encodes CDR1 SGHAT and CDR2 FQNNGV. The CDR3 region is CASRRRRAGERETQYF. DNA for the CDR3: TGTGCCAGCAGGCGGCGGCGGGCGGGAGAGCGTGAGACCCAGTACTTC. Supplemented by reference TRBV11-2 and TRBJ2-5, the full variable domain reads EAGVAQSPRYKIIEKRQSVAFWCNPISGHATLYWYQQILGQGPKLLIQFQNNGVVDDSQLPKDRFSAERLKGVDSTLKIQPAKLEDSAVYLCASRRRRAGERETQYFGPGTRLLVL.

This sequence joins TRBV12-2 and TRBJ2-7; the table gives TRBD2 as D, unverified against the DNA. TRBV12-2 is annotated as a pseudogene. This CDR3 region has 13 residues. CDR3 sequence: CASRPNGFYEQYF. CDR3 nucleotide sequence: TGTGCAAGTCGCCCCAACGGTTTCTACGAGCAGTACTTC.

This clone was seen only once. CDR3 protein: CASSLGQISTDTQYF. For the CDR3, the DNA is TGTGCCAGCAGCTTAGGGCAGATAAGCACAGATACGCAGTATTTT. The chain combines TRBV7-3 with TRBJ2-3, with D unclear. The CDR3 length is 15 residues. From germline, CDR1 is SGHTA and CDR2 FQGTGA. Trimming cost V 2 bases and J 0 bases, with 9 bases left between them.

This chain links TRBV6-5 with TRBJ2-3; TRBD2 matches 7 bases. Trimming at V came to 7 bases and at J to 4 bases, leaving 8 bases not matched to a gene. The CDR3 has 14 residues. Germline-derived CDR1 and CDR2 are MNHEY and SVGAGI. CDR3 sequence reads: CASTHGAGADTQYF. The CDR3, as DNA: TGTGCCAGCACCCACGGGGCGGGGGCAGATACGCAGTATTTT.

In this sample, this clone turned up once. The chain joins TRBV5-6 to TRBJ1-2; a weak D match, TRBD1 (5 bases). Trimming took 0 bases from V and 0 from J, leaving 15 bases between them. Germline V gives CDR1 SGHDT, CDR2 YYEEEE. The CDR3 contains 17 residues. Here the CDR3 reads CASSLAERQYANYGYTF. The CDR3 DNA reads TGTGCCAGCAGCTTGGCCGAAAGACAGTACGCTAACTATGGCTACACCTTC.

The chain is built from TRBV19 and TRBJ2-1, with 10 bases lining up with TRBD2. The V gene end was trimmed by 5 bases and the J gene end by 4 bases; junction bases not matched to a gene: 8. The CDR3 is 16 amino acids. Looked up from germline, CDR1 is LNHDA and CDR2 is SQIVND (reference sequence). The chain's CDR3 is CASSFGLADLYNEQFF. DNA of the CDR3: TGTGCCAGTAGTTTTGGACTAGCGGACCTATACAATGAGCAGTTCTTC.

CDR3 loop: CASSLDRSELFF. The CDR3 DNA reads TGTGCCAGCAGTTTGGATCGGAGCGAGCTGTTTTTT. This sequence joins TRBV27 and TRBJ2-2; no reliable D call. Trimming shortened V by 3 bases and J by 11 bases, and 10 bases separated the two germline ends. The CDR3 totals 12 residues. Germline CDR1 MNHEY, CDR2 SMNVEV (reference sequence).